The sequence of this T cell receptor beta chain was determined in a study of a mutant IDH1 vaccine in newly diagnosed glioma. The study's findings and limits: Pseudoprogression looked unconnected to shifts in top peripheral T cell clonotypes.

Time point of the sample: week 23, last vaccination. All doses held 300 ug of mutant IDH1 20-mer peptide, with topical imiquimod. The data were produced by immunoSEQ multiplex PCR, yet TCRdb's version contains in-frame clones alone and is incomplete. The table shows tens of thousands of clones, with around 93% occurring only once. Remarks on this clone: Its target is not known.

The TCR comes from a man in his fifties or sixties with glioma. The sample here was PBMCs, taken from a glioma patient whose treatment included an IDH1 peptide vaccine.

Written as DNA, the CDR3 is TGCGCCAGCAGCCAAGACAGGGGTCACAACTATGGCTACACCTTC. Protein: CASSQDRGHNYGYTF. The chain uses TRBV4-1 and TRBJ1-2; maybe TRBD1 (6 bases). Trimming took 0 bases from V and 2 from J, leaving 10 bases between them. Looked up from germline, CDR1 is MGHRA and CDR2 is YSYEKL. This CDR3 comprises 15 residues.